This T cell receptor (beta chain) was sequenced in a study of blood T cell repertoires in COVID-19 (dated by TCRdb to about 2020). Broadly, across the study: Samples covering the acute and convalescent phases of COVID-19 were provided by collaborators in the United States, Italy and Spain. The prospective study material was composed of cDNA or gDNA derived from T cells, B-cell-depleted T cells, or PBMCs. Subjects who had been exposed to COVID-19, were actively infected with it, or had recovered from it provided the deeply sampled blood TCRbeta repertoires that made up the dataset. The repertoires were released in a freely available public database intended as a resource for research on the immune response to SARS-CoV-2. The samples were drawn from two sources: the first 160 participants of the ongoing ImmuneRACE study, and over 950 subjects contributed by 6 global collaborators. The sample metadata nearly always contained a de-identified subject ID, COVID-19 status, age in years and sex. Where available, HLA class I and class II types were obtained from metadata supplied by the sample provider rather than from assay-based typing. Overall study results and their limits: Clinical and demographic metadata were provided uncurated, with the amount varying by source and participant.

TCRbeta CDR3 regions were amplified from genomic DNA by means of the immunoSEQ Assay, a bias-controlled multiplex PCR. The authors' analysis ran thus. Within the assay, amplification of reference gene primers was used to estimate how many nucleated cells each sample contained. To quantify the absolute abundance of each unique TCRbeta CDR3 rearrangement, sequence reads were collapsed and filtered. For each sample, productive Simpson clonality was calculated as the square root of Simpson's diversity index across productive rearrangements. TCRdb retrieved this table from immuneACCESS and kept in-frame rearrangements only. Not all clones are present; in checked studies, unresolved V genes account for under half, and no reason is known for the remainder. V and J calls plus clone size are reproduced from that table; the DNA served to infer D and trimming. In all, the sample holds about 45,000 clones, and approximately 80% of those were seen once. The ten largest clones add up to roughly 19% of the sample.

The collaborating institutions used their own protocols to collect whole blood in K2EDTA tubes. For TCRbeta analysis, collaborators shipped samples as frozen whole blood, isolated PBMCs, or DNA extracted from either of those sample types. V lost 2 bases and J lost 8 bases, and the count of bases not matched to a germline gene is 12. The CDR3, from cysteine to phenylalanine, totals 16 residues. Here the CDR3 DNA is all that survives: 48 bases in frame from base 1. In the germline V gene, CDR1 corresponds to LGHNA and CDR2 to YNFKEQ. A remark on this clone: Its antigen is still unknown. No much larger clonotype is one base removed from it; base qualities were not supplied.

Rearrangement joined TRBV4-2 to TRBJ2-1; a stretch of 7 junction bases matches TRBD2. This sequence was found in a man between 65 and 80 years old with acute or convalescent COVID-19. Sequencing was performed on peripheral blood. The CDR3 protein sequence reads: CASSQTTKSGGDEQFF. The nucleotide sequence reads as follows: TGTGCCAGCAGCCAAACGACCAAGTCTGGGGGGGATGAGCAGTTCTTC.